Listed here are 18 T cell receptor beta chains from one sample, sequenced in a study of cytomegalovirus exposure and HLA in healthy donors. The primer mix had 60 Vbeta and 13 Jbeta primers. Clones were read by immunoSEQ multiplex PCR, and TCRdb kept only the in-frame ones, dropping some. Seen here are almost 200,000 clones, almost 85% observed once, and the top ten hold about 2.3%. Sample: PBMCs. The origin of the receptors is a woman between 45 and 60 years old in good health and CMV-seronegative.

The chain carries TRBV19 and TRBJ2-5, with TRBD1 matching over 7 bases. The end of the DNA fits TRBJ2-7 better, so the J call may be wrong. The V gene's germline CDR1 is LNHDA and CDR2 SQIVND (reference sequence). The CDR3 has 16 amino acids. The CDR3 protein is CASSIKTGTVSYEQYF. The CDR3 nucleotides are TGTGCCAGTAGTATCAAAACCGGGACAGTCTCCTACGAGCAGTACTTC.

The rearrangement uses TRBV6-5 and TRBJ1-1; 9 bases align to TRBD1. From germline, CDR1 is MNHEY and CDR2 SVGAGI. The CDR3 is made up of 16 amino acids. With 0 bases clipped from V and 5 bases from J, the junction kept 7 bases outside the gene matches. CDR3 DNA: TGTGCCAGCAGTTACTCGAGAGGGACAGGGCTTACTGAAGCTTTCTTT. Its protein product is CASSYSRGTGLTEAFF.

In its sample, this clone was seen once. The V and J genes are TRBV5-4 and TRBJ2-1; unclear D gene. The CDR3 runs to 12 residues. CDR1 is SGHNT and CDR2 is YYREEE in the germline V gene (reference sequence). Trimming cost V 3 bases and J 7 bases, with 8 bases left between them. CDR3 DNA: TGTGCCAGCAGCTCACACGATAATGAGCAGTTCTTC. It translates to CASSSHDNEQFF. The entire variable domain, with the rest obtained from reference TRBV5-4 and TRBJ2-1, is as follows: ETGVTQSPTHLIKTRGQQVTLRCSSQSGHNTVSWYQQALGQGPQFIFQYYREEENGRGNFPPRFSGLQFPNYSSELNVNALELDDSALYLCASSSHDNEQFFGPGTRLTVL.

This clone occurred once. The chain joins TRBV10-3 to TRBJ2-5; maybe TRBD1 (6 bases). CDR1 is ENHRY, CDR2 SYGVKD, per germline. V shed 6 bases and J shed 5 bases, with 13 bases lying between them. The CDR3 covers 13 residues. Here the CDR3 reads CAIRAGARETQYF. The CDR3 nucleotides are TGTGCCATCAGGGCAGGGGCTCGCGAGACCCAGTACTTC.

This clone was recorded a few times. The chain links TRBV28 to TRBJ1-2, with 10 bases identical to TRBD1. J was trimmed by 0 bases and V by 6 bases; bases with no gene match: 1. The CDR3 covers 14 residues. The germline V gene has CDR1 MDHEN and CDR2 SYDVKM. The CDR3, as DNA: TGTGCCAGCAGAGGGACAGGGGCTAACTATGGCTACACCTTC. Encoded protein: CASRGTGANYGYTF.

This rearrangement joins TRBV7-9 to TRBJ1-5; no clear D gene. Germline loops: CDR1 SEHNR, CDR2 FQNEAQ (reference sequence). V was clipped by 4 bases and J by 4 bases, with 11 bases between them. This CDR3 region has 14 residues. The CDR3 DNA is TGTGCCAGCAGCTCTGAGACGGGGAATCAGCCCCAGCATTTT. Protein sequence: CASSSETGNQPQHF.

Only one count was recorded for this clone. CDR3 amino acids: CASTSSGNTIYF. The CDR3, as DNA: TGCGCCAGCACCAGCTCTGGAAACACCATATATTTT. The gene calls are TRBV5-1 and TRBJ1-3; D ambiguous. Germline-derived CDR1 and CDR2 are SGHRS and YFSETQ. The CDR3 runs 12 residues. Trimming pared 6 bases from V and 0 bases from J, leaving 4 bases between.

This chain links TRBV7-2 with TRBJ2-5, with a possible D match to TRBD1 (6 bases). In germline, CDR1 is SGHTA, CDR2 FQGNSA. This CDR3 contains 13 residues. Trimming removed 5 bases at V and 5 bases at J, with 12 bases between. The chain's CDR3 is CASSPRGGETQYF. CDR3 coding DNA: TGTGCCAGCAGCCCCCGAGGGGGTGAGACCCAGTACTTC.

The chain uses TRBV6-5 and TRBJ1-2; maybe TRBD1 (6 bases). Per germline, CDR1 MNHEY and CDR2 SVGAGI. The CDR3 contains 15 residues. V lost 0 bases and J 8 bases, leaving 16 bases between the germline ends. In DNA form, the CDR3 reads TGTGCCAGCAGTTACTCGGGCAGGGGACGGGTGGGCTACACCTTC. Encoded protein: CASSYSGRGRVGYTF.

V is TRBV5-1 and J is TRBJ1-1; tentatively, D is TRBD1 (5 bases). The CDR3 is 14 amino acids. CDR1 and CDR2 from the germline V gene are SGHRS and YFSETQ. The V and J ends lost 5 bases and 0 bases respectively, with 11 bases between them. The CDR3 DNA follows: TGCGCCAGCAGAACCGACAGCCTGAACACTGAAGCTTTCTTT. This sequence encodes CASRTDSLNTEAFF.

This rearrangement joins TRBV27 to TRBJ2-3; 12 bases agree with TRBD2. The ends lost 3 bases at V and 0 bases at J; junction bases unmatched: 10. CDR3 length: 19 amino acids. In germline, CDR1 is MNHEY, CDR2 SMNVEV (reference sequence). CDR3 nucleotides: TGTGCCAGCAGTTTCACCGGGACTAGCGGGTCCTCTAGCACAGATACGCAGTATTTT. Its protein is CASSFTGTSGSSSTDTQYF.

This chain's CDR3 is CASSLRAGGDSGNTIYF. As DNA, the CDR3 is TGTGCCAGCAGCTTGAGGGCAGGGGGCGACTCTGGAAACACCATATATTTT. The rearrangement uses TRBV5-6 and TRBJ1-3; 8 bases are a match to TRBD1. CDR3 size: 17 residues. CDR1 and CDR2 from the germline V gene are SGHDT and YYEEEE. The V gene end was trimmed by 1 base and the J gene end by 0 bases; junction bases not matched to a gene: 6. Complete variable domain (other parts from reference TRBV5-6 and TRBJ1-3): DAGVTQSPTHLIKTRGQQVTLRCSPKSGHDTVSWYQQALGQGPQFIFQYYEEEERQRGNFPDRFSGHQFPNYSSELNVNALLLGDSALYLCASSLRAGGDSGNTIYFGEGSWLTVV.

This clone was observed a few times. The chain couples TRBV12-1 to TRBJ1-4; the table's D call TRBD1 went unverified against the DNA. TRBV12-1 is labeled a pseudogene. This CDR3 has 14 residues. CDR3 DNA: TGTGCCAGCAGCTCAGGGACAGGGACTGAAAAACTGTTTTTT. Translating it yields CASSSGTGTEKLFF.

The V call is TRBV18, the J call TRBJ1-1; TRBD1 matches at 7 bases. The CDR3 extends over 12 amino acids. Germline CDR1 KGHSH, CDR2 LQKENI. Trimming removed 3 bases from V and 8 bases from J; junction bases left unmatched: 3. The CDR3 DNA reads TGTGCCAGCTCACCTGTGGACAGGGAAGCTTTCTTT. The encoded protein is CASSPVDREAFF.

This rearrangement joins TRBV7-6 to TRBJ1-5; D might be TRBD1 (5 bases). V was cut by 5 bases and J by 4 bases, with 15 bases left in between. Germline V lookup: CDR1 SGHVS, CDR2 FNYEAQ. The CDR3 totals 15 residues. The CDR3 nucleotides read TGTGCCAGCAGCGCGGTGTGGGGGGAAAATCAGCCCCAGCATTTT. Protein: CASSAVWGENQPQHF.

V is TRBV4-2 and J is TRBJ1-3; D ambiguous. V lost 4 bases and J 0 bases, leaving 16 bases between the germline ends. Germline V lookup: CDR1 LGHNA, CDR2 YNFKEQ. This CDR3 region has 17 residues. CDR3 sequence: CASSPETRESSGNTIYF. CDR3 in DNA: TGTGCCAGCAGCCCGGAAACACGGGAAAGCTCTGGAAACACCATATATTTT.

J is TRBJ2-7 and V is TRBV2; 10 nucleotides match TRBD2. After removal of 8 bases from V and 5 bases from J, the junction contained 6 bases not matched to a gene. This CDR3 spans 13 amino acids. Germline lookup yields CDR1 SNHLY and CDR2 FYNNEI. CDR3 residues: CASLAGVIDEQYF. DNA for the CDR3: TGTGCCAGCCTAGCGGGAGTAATCGACGAGCAGTACTTC.

The chain couples TRBV28 to TRBJ1-2; 8 bases match TRBD1. With V trimmed by 5 bases and J by 0 bases, 5 bases remained unmatched. Germline V gene lookup returns CDR1 MDHEN and CDR2 SYDVKM. This CDR3 comprises 15 residues. CDR3 loop: CASSTTGGPNYGYTF. CDR3 coding DNA: TGTGCCAGCAGTACTACAGGGGGACCTAACTATGGCTACACCTTC.